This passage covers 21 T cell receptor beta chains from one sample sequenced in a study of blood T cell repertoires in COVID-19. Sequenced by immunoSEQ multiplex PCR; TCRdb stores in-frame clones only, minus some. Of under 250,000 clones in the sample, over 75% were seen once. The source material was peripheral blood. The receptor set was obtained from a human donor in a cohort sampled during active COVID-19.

DNA for the CDR3: TGTGCCAGCATTAAGCCGGGACAGGGGTTCCACGAGCAGTACTTC. Its translation is CASIKPGQGFHEQYF. The chain combines TRBV2 with TRBJ2-7, with 10 nucleotides matching TRBD1. V was clipped by 7 bases and J by 5 bases; unmatched bases: 11. Germline V gives CDR1 SNHLY, CDR2 FYNNEI. The CDR3 sequence is 15 residues long.

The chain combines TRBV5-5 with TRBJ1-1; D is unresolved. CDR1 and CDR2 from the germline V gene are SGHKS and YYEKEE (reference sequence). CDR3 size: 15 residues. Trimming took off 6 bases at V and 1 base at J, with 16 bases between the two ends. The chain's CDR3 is CASTSRGDANTEAFF. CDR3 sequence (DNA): TGTGCCAGCACCTCTAGAGGCGATGCGAACACTGAAGCTTTCTTT.

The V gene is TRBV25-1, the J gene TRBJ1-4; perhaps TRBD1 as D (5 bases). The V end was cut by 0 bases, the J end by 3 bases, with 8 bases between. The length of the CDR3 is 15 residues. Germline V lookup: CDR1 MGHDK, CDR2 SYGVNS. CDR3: CASSEYGGANEKLFF. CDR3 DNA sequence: TGTGCCAGCAGTGAATACGGGGGGGCTAATGAAAAACTGTTTTTT. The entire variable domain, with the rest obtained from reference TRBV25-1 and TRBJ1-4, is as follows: EADIYQTPRYLVIGTGKKITLECSQTMGHDKMYWYQQDPGMELHLIHYSYGVNSTEKGDLSSESTVSRIRTEHFPLTLESARPSHTSQYLCASSEYGGANEKLFFGSGTQLSVL.

The CDR3 region has the DNA TGTGCCAGCTCACCAACGGATGCGGCAGATACGCAGTATTTT. This sequence encodes CASSPTDAADTQYF. The chain links TRBV18 to TRBJ2-3; D not resolved. Germline CDR1 is KGHSH and CDR2 is LQKENI. V was shortened by 2 bases and J by 4 bases, with 10 bases between the two germline ends. The CDR3 sequence is 14 residues long.

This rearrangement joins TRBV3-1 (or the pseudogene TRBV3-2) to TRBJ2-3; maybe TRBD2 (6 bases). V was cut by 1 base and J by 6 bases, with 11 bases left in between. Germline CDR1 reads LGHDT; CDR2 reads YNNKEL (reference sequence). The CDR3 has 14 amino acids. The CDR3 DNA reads TGTGCCAGCAGCCAAGGAGCCGCGGGGGATACGCAGTATTTT. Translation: CASSQGAAGDTQYF.

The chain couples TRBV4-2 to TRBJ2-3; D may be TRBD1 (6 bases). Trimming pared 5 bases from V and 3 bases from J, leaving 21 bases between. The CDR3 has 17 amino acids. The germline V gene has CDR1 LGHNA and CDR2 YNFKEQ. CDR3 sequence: CASSSLKGQRGTDTQYF. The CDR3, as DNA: TGTGCCAGCAGCTCCCTTAAGGGACAAAGGGGTACAGATACGCAGTATTTT.

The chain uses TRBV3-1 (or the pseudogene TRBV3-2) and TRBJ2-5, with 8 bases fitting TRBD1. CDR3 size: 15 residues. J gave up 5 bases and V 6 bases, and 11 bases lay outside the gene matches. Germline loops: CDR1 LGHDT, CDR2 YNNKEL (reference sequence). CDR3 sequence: CASREQGERVETQYF. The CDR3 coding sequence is TGTGCCAGCAGGGAACAGGGGGAAAGAGTCGAGACCCAGTACTTC.

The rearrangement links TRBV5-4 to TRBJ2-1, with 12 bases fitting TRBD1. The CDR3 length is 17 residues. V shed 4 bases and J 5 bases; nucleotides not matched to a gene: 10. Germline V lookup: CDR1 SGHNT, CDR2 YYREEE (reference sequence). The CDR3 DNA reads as TGTGCCAGCAGCCGAGAGATGGGACAGGGGGCCGACAATGAGCAGTTCTTC. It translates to CASSREMGQGADNEQFF. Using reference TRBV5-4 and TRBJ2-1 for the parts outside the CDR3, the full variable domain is ETGVTQSPTHLIKTRGQQVTLRCSSQSGHNTVSWYQQALGQGPQFIFQYYREEENGRGNFPPRFSGLQFPNYSSELNVNALELDDSALYLCASSREMGQGADNEQFFGPGTRLTVL.

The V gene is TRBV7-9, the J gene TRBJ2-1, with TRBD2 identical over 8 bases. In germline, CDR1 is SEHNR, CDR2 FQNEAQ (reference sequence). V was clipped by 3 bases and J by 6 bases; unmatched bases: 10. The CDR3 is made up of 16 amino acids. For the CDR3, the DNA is TGTGCCAGCAGCTTCGGGAGGGCAGGGAAAGGCAATGAGCAGTTCTTC. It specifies CASSFGRAGKGNEQFF.

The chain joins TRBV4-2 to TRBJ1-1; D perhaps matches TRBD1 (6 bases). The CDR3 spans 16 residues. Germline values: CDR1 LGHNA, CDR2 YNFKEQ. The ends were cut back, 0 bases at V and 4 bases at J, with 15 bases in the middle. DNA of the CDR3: TGTGCCAGCAGCCAAGATCCTCGGGGGGCTGGCACTGAAGCTTTCTTT. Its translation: CASSQDPRGAGTEAFF.

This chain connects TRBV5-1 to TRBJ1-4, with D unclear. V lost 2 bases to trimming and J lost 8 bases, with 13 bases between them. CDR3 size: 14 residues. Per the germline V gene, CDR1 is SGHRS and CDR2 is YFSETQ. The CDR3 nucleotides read TGCGCCAGCAGCTTCCGGGAACCTAGGGAAAAACTGTTTTTT. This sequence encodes CASSFREPREKLFF. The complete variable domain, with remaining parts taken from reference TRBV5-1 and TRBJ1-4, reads KAGVTQTPRYLIKTRGQQVTLSCSPISGHRSVSWYQQTPGQGLQFLFEYFSETQRNKGNFPGRFSGRQFSNSRSEMNVSTLELGDSALYLCASSFREPREKLFFGSGTQLSVL.

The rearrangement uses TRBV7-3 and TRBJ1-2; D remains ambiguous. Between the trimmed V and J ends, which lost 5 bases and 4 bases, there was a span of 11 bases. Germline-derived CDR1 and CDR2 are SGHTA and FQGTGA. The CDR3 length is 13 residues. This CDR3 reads CASSLDPTYGYTF. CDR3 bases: TGTGCCAGCAGCCTAGACCCCACCTATGGCTACACCTTC.

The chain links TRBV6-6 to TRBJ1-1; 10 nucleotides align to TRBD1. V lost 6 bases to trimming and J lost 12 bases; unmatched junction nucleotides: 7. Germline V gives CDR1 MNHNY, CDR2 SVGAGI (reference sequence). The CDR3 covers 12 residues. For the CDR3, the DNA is TGTGCCAGCAGCCTTGACAGGGGGCAAACTTTCTTT. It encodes CASSLDRGQTFF.

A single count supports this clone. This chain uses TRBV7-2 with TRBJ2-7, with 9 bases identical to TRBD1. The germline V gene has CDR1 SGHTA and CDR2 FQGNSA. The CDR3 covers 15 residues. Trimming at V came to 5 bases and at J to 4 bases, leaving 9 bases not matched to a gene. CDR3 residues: CASSPPGTGLYEQYF. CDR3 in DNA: TGTGCCAGCAGCCCGCCCGGGACAGGGTTATACGAGCAGTACTTC.

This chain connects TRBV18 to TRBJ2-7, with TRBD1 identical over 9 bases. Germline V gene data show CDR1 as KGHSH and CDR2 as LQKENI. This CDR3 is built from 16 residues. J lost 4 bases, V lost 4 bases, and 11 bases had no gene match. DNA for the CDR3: TGTGCCAGCTCACTAGGGACAGGGAGTACTGGGTACGAGCAGTACTTC. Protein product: CASSLGTGSTGYEQYF.

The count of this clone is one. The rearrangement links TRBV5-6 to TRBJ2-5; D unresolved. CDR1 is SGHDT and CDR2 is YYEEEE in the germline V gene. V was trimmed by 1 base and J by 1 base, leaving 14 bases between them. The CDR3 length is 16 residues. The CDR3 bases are TGTGCCAGCAGCTTGATGGGCAGAGCCATCCAAGAGACCCAGTACTTC. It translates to CASSLMGRAIQETQYF.

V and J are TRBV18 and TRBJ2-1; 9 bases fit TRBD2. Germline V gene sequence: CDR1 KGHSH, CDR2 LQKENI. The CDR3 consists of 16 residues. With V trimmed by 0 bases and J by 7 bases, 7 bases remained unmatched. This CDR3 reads CASSPPASGLANEQFF. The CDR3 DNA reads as TGTGCCAGCTCACCACCTGCTAGTGGACTAGCGAATGAGCAGTTCTTC. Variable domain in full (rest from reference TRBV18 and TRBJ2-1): NAGVMQNPRHLVRRRGQEARLRCSPMKGHSHVYWYRQLPEEGLKFMVYLQKENIIDESGMPKERFSAEFPKEGPSILRIQQVVRGDSAAYFCASSPPASGLANEQFFGPGTRLTVL.

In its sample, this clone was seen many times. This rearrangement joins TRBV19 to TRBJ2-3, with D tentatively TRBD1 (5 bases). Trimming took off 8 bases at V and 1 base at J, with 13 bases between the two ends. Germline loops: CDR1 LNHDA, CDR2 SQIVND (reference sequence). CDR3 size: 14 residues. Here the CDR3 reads CASQGVSGTDTQYF. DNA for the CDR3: TGTGCCAGTCAAGGGGTCAGCGGCACAGATACGCAGTATTTT.

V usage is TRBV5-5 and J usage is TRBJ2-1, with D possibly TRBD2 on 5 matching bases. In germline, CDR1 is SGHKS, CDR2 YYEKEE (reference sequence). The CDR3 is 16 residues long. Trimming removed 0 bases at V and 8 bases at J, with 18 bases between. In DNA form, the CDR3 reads TGTGCCAGCAGCTTGGAGGTGGGTGTGAAGGACTATGAGCAGTTCTTC. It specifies CASSLEVGVKDYEQFF.

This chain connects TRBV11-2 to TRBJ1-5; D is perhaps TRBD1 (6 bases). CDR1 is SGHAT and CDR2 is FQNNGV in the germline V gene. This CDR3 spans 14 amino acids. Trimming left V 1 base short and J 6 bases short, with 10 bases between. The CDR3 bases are TGTGCCAGCAGCTTAGGGACAGCGTCTCAGCCCCAGCATTTT. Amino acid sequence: CASSLGTASQPQHF.

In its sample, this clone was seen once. CDR3 DNA: TGTGCCAGCAGTTACGAGGGTAACACCATATATTTT. It translates to CASSYEGNTIYF. The chain employs TRBV6-5 and TRBJ1-3; D gene uncertain. This CDR3 is 12 amino acids long. Germline CDR1 and CDR2: MNHEY and SVGAGI. Trimming shortened V by 2 bases and J by 7 bases, and 6 bases separated the two germline ends.